Reported below is one T cell receptor (beta chain). Clones were sequenced by immunoSEQ multiplex PCR, and TCRdb holds only the in-frame ones, with some missing. The table shows around 70,000 clones, with 80% to 90% occurring only once. This sample stems from a study of blood T cell repertoires in COVID-19. Germline CDR1 is GTSNPN and CDR2 is SVGIG (reference sequence). The CDR3 consists of 11 residues. Trimming shortened V by 6 bases and J by 5 bases, and 10 bases separated the two germline ends. The source is a man aged 65 to 79 with acute or convalescent COVID-19. V is TRBV30 and J is TRBJ1-1, with unresolved D. Sequenced material: peripheral blood. In DNA, the CDR3 is TGTGCCTGCCAGACTGAGACTGAAGCTTTCTTT. Protein sequence: CACQTETEAFF.